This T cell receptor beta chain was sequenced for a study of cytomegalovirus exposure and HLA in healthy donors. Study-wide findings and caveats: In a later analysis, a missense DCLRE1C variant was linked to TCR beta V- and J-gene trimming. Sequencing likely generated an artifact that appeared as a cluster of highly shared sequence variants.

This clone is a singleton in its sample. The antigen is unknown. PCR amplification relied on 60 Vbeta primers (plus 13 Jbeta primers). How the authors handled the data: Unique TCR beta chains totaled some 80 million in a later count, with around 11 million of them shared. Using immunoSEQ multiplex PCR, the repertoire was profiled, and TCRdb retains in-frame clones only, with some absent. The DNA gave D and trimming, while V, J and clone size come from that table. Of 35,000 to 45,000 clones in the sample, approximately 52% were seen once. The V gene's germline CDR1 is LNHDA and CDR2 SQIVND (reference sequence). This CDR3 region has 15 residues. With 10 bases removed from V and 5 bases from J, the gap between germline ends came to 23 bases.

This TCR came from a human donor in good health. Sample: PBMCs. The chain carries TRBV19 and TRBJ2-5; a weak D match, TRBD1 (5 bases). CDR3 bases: TGTGCCATTGCTACCCCCTTAGACAGTAGGGAGACCCAGTACTTC. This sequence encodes CAIATPLDSRETQYF. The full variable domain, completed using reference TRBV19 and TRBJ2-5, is DGGITQSPKYLFRKEGQNVTLSCEQNLNHDAMYWYRQDPGQGLRLIYYSQIVNDFQKGDIAEGYSVSREKKESFPLTVTSAQKNPTAFYLCAIATPLDSRETQYFGPGTRLLVL.